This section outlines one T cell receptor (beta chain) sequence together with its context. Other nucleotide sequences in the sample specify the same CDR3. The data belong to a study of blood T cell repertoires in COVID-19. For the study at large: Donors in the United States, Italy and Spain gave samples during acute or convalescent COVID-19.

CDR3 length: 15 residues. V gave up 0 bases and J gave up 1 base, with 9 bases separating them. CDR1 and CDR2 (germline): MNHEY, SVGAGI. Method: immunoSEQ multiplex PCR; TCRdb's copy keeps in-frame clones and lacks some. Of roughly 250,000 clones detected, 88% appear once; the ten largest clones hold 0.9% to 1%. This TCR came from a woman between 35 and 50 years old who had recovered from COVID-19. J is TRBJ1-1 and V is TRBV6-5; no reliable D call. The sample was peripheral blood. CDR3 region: CASSYSRAGNTEAFF. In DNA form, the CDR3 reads TGTGCCAGCAGTTACTCGAGGGCGGGGAACACTGAAGCTTTCTTT.